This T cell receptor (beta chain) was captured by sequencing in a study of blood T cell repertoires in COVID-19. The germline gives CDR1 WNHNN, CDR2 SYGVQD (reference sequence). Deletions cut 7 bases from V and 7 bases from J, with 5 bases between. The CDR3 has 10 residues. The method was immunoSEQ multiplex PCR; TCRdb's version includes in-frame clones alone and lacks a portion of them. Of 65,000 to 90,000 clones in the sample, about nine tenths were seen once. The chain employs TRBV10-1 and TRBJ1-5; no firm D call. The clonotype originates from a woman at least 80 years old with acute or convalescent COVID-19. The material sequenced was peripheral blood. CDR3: CASILQPQHF. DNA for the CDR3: TGCGCCAGCATCCTACAGCCCCAGCATTTT.